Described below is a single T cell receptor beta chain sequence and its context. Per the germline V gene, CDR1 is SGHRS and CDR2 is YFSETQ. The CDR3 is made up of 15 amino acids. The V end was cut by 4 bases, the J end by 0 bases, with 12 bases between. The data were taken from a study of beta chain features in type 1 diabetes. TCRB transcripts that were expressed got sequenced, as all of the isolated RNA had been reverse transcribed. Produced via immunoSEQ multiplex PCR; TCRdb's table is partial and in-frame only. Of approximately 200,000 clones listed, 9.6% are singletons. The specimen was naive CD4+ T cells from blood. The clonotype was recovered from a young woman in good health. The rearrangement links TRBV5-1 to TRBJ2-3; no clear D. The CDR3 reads CASSPRFLSTDTQYF. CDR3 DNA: TGCGCCAGCAGCCCCCGGTTCCTTAGCACAGATACGCAGTATTTT.